Below are 7 T cell receptor beta chains sequenced from a single sample in a study of PD-L1 blockade in urothelial cancer. Sequenced by immunoSEQ multiplex PCR; TCRdb stores in-frame clones only, minus some. The table lists just over 35,000 clones, around 34% of them singletons. The specimen was tumor tissue, collected before atezolizumab (anti-PD-L1) treatment. The receptors were sampled from a man aged 60 to 75 with urothelial cancer.

This clone was counted between two and nine times. This chain connects TRBV5-1 to TRBJ2-2; the D gene is possibly TRBD1 (5 bases). This CDR3 has 15 residues. Trimming shortened V by 1 base and J by 9 bases, and 16 bases separated the two germline ends. Germline lookup yields CDR1 SGHRS and CDR2 YFSETQ. The CDR3 region is CASSLFPREDRELFF. In nucleotides, the CDR3 is TGCGCCAGCAGCTTGTTTCCCAGGGAAGATCGGGAGCTGTTTTTT.

The rearrangement uses TRBV6-8 and TRBJ2-7, with D perhaps matching TRBD1 (6 bases). Looked up from germline, CDR1 is MNHGY and CDR2 is SAAAGT. This CDR3 comprises 14 residues. V was shortened by 2 bases and J by 3 bases, with 11 bases between the two germline ends. CDR3: CASSYLGGFYEQYF. As DNA, the CDR3 is TGTGCCAGCAGTTACCTAGGGGGATTCTACGAGCAGTACTTC.

The chain links TRBV29-1 to TRBJ2-7, with D tentatively TRBD1 or TRBD2 (5 bases each). The CDR3 loop spans 16 amino acids. Germline V gene lookup returns CDR1 SQVTM and CDR2 ANQGSEA. Trimming left V 6 bases short and J 7 bases short, with 28 bases between. CDR3 amino acids: CSVPRADAEDPSEQYF. Here the CDR3 DNA reads TGCAGCGTCCCCAGGGCTGACGCGGAGGACCCCTCTGAGCAGTACTTC.

This clone showed up just a few times. The V gene is TRBV6-8, the J gene TRBJ1-4; 9 nucleotides match TRBD1. The germline V gene encodes CDR1 MNHGY and CDR2 SAAAGT. This CDR3 contains 15 residues. The V and J ends lost 3 bases and 7 bases, in that order; junction bases with no gene match: 6. CDR3 amino acids: CASSYGTGTAEKLFF. In DNA form, the CDR3 reads TGTGCCAGCAGTTATGGGACAGGGACGGCTGAAAAACTGTTTTTT.

The V call is TRBV6-8, the J call TRBJ2-1; TRBD2 matches 14 bases. The CDR3 totals 15 residues. Germline V gives CDR1 MNHGY, CDR2 SAAAGT. The junction had 3 bases not matched to a gene; V was cut back by 5 bases and J by 6 bases. The DNA of the CDR3 is TGTGCCAGCAGTCCAGGGACTAGCGGGGGCAATGAGCAGTTCTTC. Its translation: CASSPGTSGGNEQFF.

This clone was detected only a few times. This chain uses TRBV6-8 with TRBJ1-6; tentatively, D is TRBD1 (5 bases). Trimming stripped 0 bases from V and 7 bases from J, with 22 bases between. CDR1 and CDR2 from the germline V gene are MNHGY and SAAAGT. This CDR3 region has 19 residues. The CDR3 DNA follows: TGTGCCAGCAGTTACTCGATGGACGTCCGATTCGGGGCGAATTCACCCCTCCACTTT. This translates into CASSYSMDVRFGANSPLHF.

Worth noting for this clone: The germline gene is not matched at one end of the junction; a read error may be the cause. This rearrangement joins TRBV6-8 to TRBJ2-3; D call uncertain. The CDR3 runs 13 residues. CDR1 and CDR2 (germline): MNHGY, SAAAGT. The CDR3 loop reads CAISSTSTDTQYF. In nucleotides, the CDR3 is TGTGCCATCAGTTCTACTAGCACAGATACGCAGTATTTT.